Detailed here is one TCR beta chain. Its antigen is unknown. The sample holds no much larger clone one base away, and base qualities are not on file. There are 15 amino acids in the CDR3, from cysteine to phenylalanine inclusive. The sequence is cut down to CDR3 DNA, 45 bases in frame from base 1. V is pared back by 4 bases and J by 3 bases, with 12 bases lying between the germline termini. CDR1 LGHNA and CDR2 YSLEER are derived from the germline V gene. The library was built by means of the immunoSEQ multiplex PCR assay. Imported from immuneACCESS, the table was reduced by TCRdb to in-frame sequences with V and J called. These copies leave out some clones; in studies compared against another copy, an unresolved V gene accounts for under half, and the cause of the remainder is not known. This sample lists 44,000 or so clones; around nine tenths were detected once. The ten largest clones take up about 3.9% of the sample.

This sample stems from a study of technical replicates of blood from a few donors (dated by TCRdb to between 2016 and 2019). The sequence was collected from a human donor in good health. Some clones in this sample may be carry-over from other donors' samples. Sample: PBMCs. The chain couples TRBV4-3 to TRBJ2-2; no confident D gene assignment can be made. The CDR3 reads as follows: CASSLRSLYTGELFF. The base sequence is TGCGCCAGCAGCCTAAGGAGTTTGTACACCGGGGAGCTGTTTTTT.